Listed below are T cell receptor beta chains from one sample, sequenced in a study of T cells after yellow fever vaccination. TCRdb re-called the 5' RACE reads with MiXCR, one entry per CDR3 protein. The table has some 560,000 distinct CDR3 sequences, 19% seen once; the top ten hold approximately 14%. The source material was PBMCs, sampled 15 days after the yellow fever booster vaccination. The receptor source for this set is a man aged 25-40 years who received the YFV17D yellow fever vaccine. Each CDR3 is given with its conserved first and last residue.

j_gene: TRBJ2-3; v_gene: TRBV7-2; CDR3aa: CASSWESGGTDTQYF
j_gene: TRBJ2-2; v_gene: TRBV14; CDR3aa: CASSQLMVGTGELFF
j_gene: TRBJ2-1; v_gene: TRBV5-1; CDR3aa: CASSSGGSGYNEQFF
j_gene: TRBJ2-5; v_gene: TRBV27; CDR3aa: CASSAGTSGIETQYF
j_gene: TRBJ2-1; v_gene: TRBV20-1; CDR3aa: CSAIKTSGRYNEQFF
j_gene: TRBJ2-3; v_gene: TRBV7-2; CDR3aa: CASSPTSGRAGAQYF
j_gene: TRBJ2-2; v_gene: TRBV12-3/TRBV12-4; CDR3aa: CASSPAGVGTGELFF
j_gene: TRBJ2-5; v_gene: TRBV18; CDR3aa: CASSPHPRTQETQYF
j_gene: TRBJ2-1; v_gene: TRBV5-1; CDR3aa: CASSLGAGAFNEQFF
j_gene: TRBJ2-3; v_gene: TRBV28; CDR3aa: CASSPTSRFTDTQYF
j_gene: TRBJ2-5; v_gene: TRBV7-2; CDR3aa: CASSPALAGPQETQYF
j_gene: TRBJ2-3; v_gene: TRBV7-6; CDR3aa: CASWSGMPTDTQYF
j_gene: TRBJ1-4; v_gene: TRBV7-2; CDR3aa: CASSSRDRGGKLFF
j_gene: TRBJ2-7; v_gene: TRBV5-1; CDR3aa: CASSHNTYEQYF
j_gene: TRBJ2-7; v_gene: TRBV5-5; CDR3aa: CASSPNIYEQYF
j_gene: TRBJ1-2; v_gene: TRBV5-1; CDR3aa: CASSLNGGYTF
j_gene: TRBJ2-3; v_gene: TRBV7-9; CDR3aa: CASSHRDSTDTQYF